A single sample gave rise to the 28 T cell receptor beta chains below, sequenced in a study of T cells in localized non-small cell lung cancer. Profiled with immunoSEQ multiplex PCR; TCRdb holds only in-frame clones, not every one. Of fewer than 35,000 clones in the sample, over 75% were seen once. Material: peripheral blood, obtained before any cancer treatment. The receptors stem from a male donor aged 60 or older with stage III lung adenocarcinoma.

The chain links TRBV6-5 to TRBJ1-5; D gene unclear. V lost 4 bases and J lost 9, with 10 bases in between. The CDR3 sequence is 12 residues long. The V gene's germline CDR1 is MNHEY and CDR2 SVGAGI. CDR3 loop: CASSSEVGPQHF. The CDR3 nucleotides read TGTGCCAGCAGTTCCGAAGTCGGGCCCCAGCATTTT.

J is TRBJ1-2 and V is TRBV4-1; D unresolved. The CDR3 contains 12 residues. V was trimmed by 0 bases and J by 5 bases, leaving 4 bases between them. Germline V gene sequence: CDR1 MGHRA, CDR2 YSYEKL. Written as DNA, the CDR3 is TGCGCCAGCAGCCAAGAGGGTTATGGCTACACCTTC. This gives the protein CASSQEGYGYTF.

This clone was observed a few times. The gene calls are TRBV5-6 and TRBJ1-6; 7 bases fit TRBD1. The germline CDR1 and CDR2 sequences are SGHDT and YYEEEE. The trim removed 0 bases at V and 9 bases at J, leaving 6 bases unmatched. The CDR3 consists of 15 residues. The CDR3 DNA follows: TGTGCCAGCAGCTTGGGTGGGACAGCGTTTTCACCCCTCCACTTT. Its protein is CASSLGGTAFSPLHF.

V gene TRBV9 combines with J gene TRBJ2-2; 8 bases match TRBD2. The CDR3 loop spans 19 amino acids. J lost 1 base, V lost 0 bases, and 11 bases had no gene match. Germline lookup yields CDR1 SGDLS and CDR2 YYNGEE. The CDR3 bases are TGTGCCAGCAGCGTAGATTTGATCTCGGCGGGAGGGAACACCGGGGAGCTGTTTTTT. Translation: CASSVDLISAGGNTGELFF.

V is TRBV30 and J is TRBJ2-2; 7 bases line up with TRBD2. The CDR3 consists of 13 residues. Germline CDR1 is GTSNPN and CDR2 is SVGIG (reference sequence). V trimming: 2 bases; J trimming: 6 bases; junction bases outside the gene matches: 3. For the CDR3, the DNA is TGTGCCTGGAGTTTCCTAGCGGCCGGGGAGCTGTTTTTT. It translates to CAWSFLAAGELFF.

The chain employs TRBV2 and TRBJ2-5, with 7 bases matching TRBD2. The trim removed 4 bases at V and 3 bases at J, leaving 5 bases unmatched. CDR3 size: 14 residues. Germline lookup yields CDR1 SNHLY and CDR2 FYNNEI. In DNA, the CDR3 is TGTGCCAGCAGTGGTGATCTAGCGGAAGAGACCCAGTACTTC. This sequence encodes CASSGDLAEETQYF. The full variable domain, its missing parts supplied by reference TRBV2 and TRBJ2-5, is EPEVTQTPSHQVTQMGQEVILRCVPISNHLYFYWYRQILGQKVEFLVSFYNNEISEKSEIFDDQFSVERPDGSNFTLKIRSTKLEDSAMYFCASSGDLAEETQYFGPGTRLLVL.

The rearrangement links TRBV7-2 to TRBJ2-7, with TRBD1 matching over 7 bases. The V and J ends lost 6 bases and 1 base, in that order; junction bases with no gene match: 9. This CDR3 spans 15 amino acids. Germline CDR1 reads SGHTA; CDR2 reads FQGNSA. CDR3 amino acids: CASRGGTAKSYEQYF. DNA of the CDR3: TGTGCCAGCAGAGGTGGGACAGCAAAATCCTACGAGCAGTACTTC. The variable domain in full, with the rest retrieved from reference TRBV7-2 and TRBJ2-7, is GAGVSQSPSNKVTEKGKDVELRCDPISGHTALYWYRQSLGQGLEFLIYFQGNSAPDKSGLPSDRFSAERTGGSVSTLTIQRTQQEDSAVYLCASRGGTAKSYEQYFGPGTRLTVT.

The chain couples TRBV5-1 to TRBJ1-1; D might be TRBD1 (5 bases). V was trimmed by 5 bases and J by 1 base, leaving 18 bases between them. Germline assignment: CDR1 SGHRS and CDR2 YFSETQ. This CDR3 has 16 residues. The CDR3 coding sequence is TGCGCCAGCAGGTCCGGGGCAGGACAACCGAACACTGAAGCTTTCTTT. Translated, it gives CASRSGAGQPNTEAFF. The variable domain in full, completed from reference TRBV5-1 and TRBJ1-1, reads KAGVTQTPRYLIKTRGQQVTLSCSPISGHRSVSWYQQTPGQGLQFLFEYFSETQRNKGNFPGRFSGRQFSNSRSEMNVSTLELGDSALYLCASRSGAGQPNTEAFFGQGTRLTVV.

This chain joins TRBV5-6 and TRBJ2-7; D is undetermined. The CDR3 has 15 amino acids. Germline assignment: CDR1 SGHDT and CDR2 YYEEEE. V was shortened by 0 bases and J by 0 bases, with 10 bases between the two germline ends. CDR3 sequence: CASSLGSVSSYEQYF. The CDR3 nucleotides are TGTGCCAGCAGCTTGGGGTCGGTGAGCTCCTACGAGCAGTACTTC.

This rearrangement joins TRBV6-5 to TRBJ1-5, with a tentative D call TRBD1 (5 bases). V lost 5 bases, J lost 1 base, and 9 bases lay in between. Germline assignment: CDR1 MNHEY and CDR2 SVGAGI. The CDR3 contains 14 residues. In DNA form, the CDR3 reads TGTGCCAGCAGTCAGGGCTTAAGCAATCAGCCCCAGCATTTT. This sequence encodes CASSQGLSNQPQHF.

The CDR3 DNA sequence: TGTGCCAGCAGCCTAATCGGGCGGGCGACCTACGAGCAGTACTTC. It specifies CASSLIGRATYEQYF. The rearrangement links TRBV11-3 to TRBJ2-7; tentatively, D is TRBD2 (5 bases). CDR3 size: 15 residues. With 5 bases removed from V and 2 bases from J, the gap between germline ends came to 16 bases. Germline assignment: CDR1 SGHNT and CDR2 YENEEA.

V gene TRBV6-5 combines with J gene TRBJ2-2; the D call may be TRBD1 or TRBD2 (6 bases each). Per germline, CDR1 MNHEY and CDR2 SVGAGI. The ends were cut back, 6 bases at V and 5 bases at J, with 13 bases in the middle. This CDR3 spans 14 amino acids. This CDR3 is CASSNRRGTGELFF. The CDR3 nucleotides read TGTGCCAGCAGCAACAGGAGGGGGACCGGGGAGCTGTTTTTT.

Written as DNA, the CDR3 is TGTGCCAGCAGCCGGACAGCGAACACTGAAGCTTTCTTT. Translating it yields CASSRTANTEAFF. The V gene is TRBV11-3, the J gene TRBJ1-1, with D tentatively TRBD1 (6 bases). Trimming took off 5 bases at V and 1 base at J, with 8 bases between the two ends. The CDR3 contains 13 residues. The germline CDR1 and CDR2 sequences are SGHNT and YENEEA. Looking up the rest from reference TRBV11-3 and TRBJ1-1 gives the full variable domain: EAGVVQSPRYKIIEKKQPVAFWCNPISGHNTLYWYLQNLGQGPELLIRYENEEAVDDSQLPKDRFSAERLKGVDSTLKIQPAELGDSAVYLCASSRTANTEAFFGQGTRLTVV.

The CDR3 region is CASSYSHGSSGYTF. The DNA for the CDR3 is TGTGCCAGCAGTTACTCACACGGTTCGAGTGGCTACACCTTC. The chain uses TRBV6-5 and TRBJ1-2, with no clear D. The V end lost 0 bases, the J end lost 7 bases, and 12 bases lay between the germline ends. The CDR3 loop spans 14 amino acids. Looked up from germline, CDR1 is MNHEY and CDR2 is SVGAGI.

This chain uses TRBV7-8 with TRBJ2-7, with D perhaps matching TRBD1 or TRBD2 (5 bases each). Deletions cut 2 bases from V and 2 bases from J, with 10 bases between. Germline V gene sequence: CDR1 SGHVS, CDR2 FQNEAQ. The CDR3 loop spans 14 amino acids. CDR3 in amino acids: CASSLRVGAYEQYF. The CDR3 nucleotides read TGTGCCAGCAGCTTAAGAGTGGGGGCCTACGAGCAGTACTTC.

A few counts support this clone. The V gene is TRBV5-6, the J gene TRBJ1-5; 7 nucleotides align to TRBD1. Germline V gives CDR1 SGHDT, CDR2 YYEEEE. V was pared by 4 bases and J by 6 bases, with 7 bases of the junction left unmatched. This CDR3 is built from 14 residues. CDR3: CASSPAGGSQPQHF. In nucleotides, the CDR3 is TGTGCCAGCAGCCCCGCAGGGGGAAGTCAGCCCCAGCATTTT. The full variable domain, completed using reference TRBV5-6 and TRBJ1-5, is DAGVTQSPTHLIKTRGQQVTLRCSPKSGHDTVSWYQQALGQGPQFIFQYYEEEERQRGNFPDRFSGHQFPNYSSELNVNALLLGDSALYLCASSPAGGSQPQHFGDGTRLSIL.

This chain connects TRBV7-2 to TRBJ2-7; D not certain. Germline V lookup: CDR1 SGHTA, CDR2 FQGNSA. The CDR3 is 17 amino acids. V dropped 1 base and J dropped 3 bases, with 19 bases sitting between them. The chain's CDR3 is CASSLGGIGAPRYEQYF. Here the CDR3 DNA reads TGTGCCAGCAGCTTAGGGGGTATTGGAGCGCCCCGCTACGAGCAGTACTTC.

Comments on this clone: Other DNA sequences of this sample code for an identical CDR3. CDR3: CASSAYNEQFF. The CDR3 DNA reads TGTGCCAGCAGTGCGTACAATGAGCAGTTCTTC. The V and J genes are TRBV2 and TRBJ2-1; D remains ambiguous. The CDR3 loop spans 11 amino acids. Trimming took off 4 bases at V and 4 bases at J, with 2 bases between the two ends. CDR1 and CDR2 from the germline V gene are SNHLY and FYNNEI.

This chain joins TRBV28 and TRBJ2-7; 9 positions agree with TRBD1. The ends lost 10 bases at V and 4 bases at J; junction bases unmatched: 11. The CDR3 sequence is 14 residues long. The V gene's germline CDR1 is MDHEN and CDR2 SYDVKM. The CDR3 is CATKVGTGRYEQYF. CDR3 DNA sequence: TGTGCCACCAAAGTAGGGACAGGGCGGTACGAGCAGTACTTC.

This chain links TRBV6-5 with TRBJ2-2; TRBD2 might be the D (7 bases). Germline lookup yields CDR1 MNHEY and CDR2 SVGAGI. This CDR3 has 15 residues. V was cut by 6 bases and J by 5 bases, with 16 bases left in between. The CDR3: CASSRRGAQTGELFF. CDR3 DNA sequence: TGTGCCAGCAGCCGTCGGGGGGCGCAAACCGGGGAGCTGTTTTTT.

This clone has a handful of counts. V gene TRBV5-5 combines with J gene TRBJ1-6; D gene ambiguous. The CDR3 contains 14 residues. V shed 3 bases and J shed 5 bases, with 9 bases lying between them. Looked up from germline, CDR1 is SGHKS and CDR2 is YYEKEE (reference sequence). CDR3: CASSWTFDNSPLHF. The CDR3 coding sequence is TGTGCCAGCAGCTGGACGTTCGATAATTCACCCCTCCACTTT.

This chain connects TRBV28 to TRBJ1-5, with a weak D call TRBD1 (5 bases). This CDR3 has 13 residues. Germline V gene data show CDR1 as MDHEN and CDR2 as SYDVKM. Trimming cost V 7 bases and J 4 bases, with 11 bases left between them. Written as DNA, the CDR3 is TGTGCCAGCATTACGCAGGGAAATCAGCCCCAGCATTTT. Translated, it gives CASITQGNQPQHF. Using reference TRBV28 and TRBJ1-5 for the parts outside the CDR3, the full variable domain is DVKVTQSSRYLVKRTGEKVFLECVQDMDHENMFWYRQDPGLGLRLIYFSYDVKMKEKGDIPEGYSVSREKKERFSLILESASTNQTSMYLCASITQGNQPQHFGDGTRLSIL.

Only one count was recorded for this clone. V gene TRBV4-1 combines with J gene TRBJ1-6; D not resolved. This CDR3 is 17 amino acids long. Germline CDR1 reads MGHRA; CDR2 reads YSYEKL. V gave up 3 bases and J gave up 7 bases, with 19 bases separating them. CDR3 sequence reads: CASSQVRMGTRNSPLHF. DNA of the CDR3: TGCGCCAGCAGCCAGGTGAGAATGGGAACGCGAAATTCACCCCTCCACTTT.

The chain recombines TRBV10-2 with TRBJ1-6, with D perhaps TRBD1 (5 bases). The CDR3 runs 15 residues. Trimming pared 5 bases from V and 7 bases from J, leaving 15 bases between. The germline CDR1 and CDR2 sequences are WSHSY and SAAADI. The CDR3 DNA follows: TGCGCCAGCAGTTTGGACCGGGACCCCAATTCACCCCTCCACTTT. Protein: CASSLDRDPNSPLHF.

The chain has TRBV2 and TRBJ2-5; 14 bases match TRBD2. The trim removed 8 bases at V and 1 base at J, leaving 15 bases unmatched. The CDR3 has 19 residues. Germline CDR1 and CDR2: SNHLY and FYNNEI. CDR3 bases: TGTGCCAGCGGTAACCACGTGGGACTAGCGGGAGCCCCCCAAGAGACCCAGTACTTC. Translated, it gives CASGNHVGLAGAPQETQYF.

This chain links TRBV7-9 with TRBJ1-5; a possible D gene is TRBD1 (5 bases). Trimming took off 5 bases at V and 3 bases at J, with 14 bases between the two ends. The CDR3 loop spans 15 amino acids. CDR1 and CDR2 from the germline V gene are SEHNR and FQNEAQ (reference sequence). The CDR3 DNA reads as TGTGCCAGCAGCCCGCCCGGGGGGTACAATCAGCCCCAGCATTTT. Translation gives CASSPPGGYNQPQHF.

The chain links TRBV20-1 to TRBJ2-3, with 8 bases lining up with TRBD2. CDR3 size: 11 residues. V gave up 5 bases and J gave up 9 bases; unmatched junction bases: 4. Germline V gene lookup returns CDR1 DFQATT and CDR2 SNEGSKA (reference sequence). The CDR3 coding sequence is TGCAGTGCTGGACTAGCTCGGACGCAGTATTTT. This gives the protein CSAGLARTQYF.

In the case of this clone: The identical CDR3 is also encoded by other nucleotide sequences in the sample. The V and J genes are TRBV5-8 and TRBJ2-3; 9 bases agree with TRBD2. CDR1 SGHTS and CDR2 YDEGEE come from the germline V gene. V was pared by 3 bases and J by 0 bases, with 2 bases of the junction left unmatched. The CDR3 spans 15 residues. The CDR3 sequence is CASSSGLASTDTQYF. CDR3 coding DNA: TGTGCCAGCAGCTCCGGACTAGCGAGCACAGATACGCAGTATTTT.